This T cell receptor (beta chain) derives from a study of CD8+ T cells in alopecia areata. Overall study context: Severity of treated patients was scored by affected scalp percentage.

This clone was counted between two and nine times. Its antigen is unknown. Treatment: oral pan-JAK inhibitor, 5-10 mg twice daily. Study-wide results and caveats: Persistence of many expanded lesional clones was seen in scalp and blood during tofacitinib. Having just one nonresponder leaves the connection between baseline CD8+ expansion and response unresolved. Under tofacitinib, fewer expanded CD8+ clones appeared among the top 100 scalp clones.

RNA, once extracted, was reverse transcribed into cDNA for use as the sequencing template. TCRdb keeps only in-frame clones here, not all; method: immunoSEQ multiplex PCR. Of 150,000 or so clones listed, around 83% are singletons. CDR1 ENHRY and CDR2 SYGVKD come from the germline V gene. There are 15 residues in the CDR3. The V gene end was trimmed by 5 bases and the J gene end by 7 bases; junction bases not matched to a gene: 11. The TCR was taken from a human donor with alopecia areata. The chain employs TRBV10-3 and TRBJ2-1; 7 positions match TRBD2. This sample comprised CD8+ T cells sorted from blood, obtained at week 4, from a patient treated with tofacitinib. CDR3 sequence: CAISSTPGGSNEQFF. The CDR3 coding sequence is TGTGCCATCAGTTCCACCCCCGGGGGGAGTAATGAGCAGTTCTTC.